What follows describes a single T cell receptor beta chain. This clone occurred once. Its antigen is currently not known. No base qualities exist here, and no much larger clone lies one base off it. The CDR3 regions of human TCRbeta chains were analyzed by immunosequencing. In the source study's methods: Repertoire TCRs were checked for matches against a reference library of SARS-CoV-2-specific TCRs that had been generated using the MIRA antigen-specificity platform. Breadth meant the fraction of unique TCRs that were SARS-CoV-2-associated, whereas depth meant the fraction of total T cells that were SARS-CoV-2-associated. Each spike-specific TCR was assigned to its reactive spike region and to a CD4 or CD8 class using the MIRA data. Log10-transformed breadth and depth values were compared by one-way ANOVA with Sidak's multiple comparisons tests. TCRdb retrieved this table from immuneACCESS and kept in-frame rearrangements only. Not all clones are present; in checked studies, unresolved V genes account for under half, and no reason is known for the remainder. That table is the source of V, J and clone size, and D and trimming were worked out from the DNA. A total of about 82,000 clones appear in this sample, about nine tenths of them only once. The ten most abundant clones make up around 5.8% of the sample.

This record comes from a study of T cell responses to AZD1222 COVID-19 vaccine (dated by TCRdb to the early 2020s). Broadly, across the study: AZD1222 recipients whose second dose came at about 4 weeks and those whose second dose came at about 12 weeks were combined into one group, since spike-specific TCR depth and breadth did not differ between the two schedules. TCR sequencing covered roughly 230 trial participants: around 210 given two doses of AZD1222 and 26 given two doses of MenACWY control vaccine. Trial participants were enrolled by age into 18-55, 56-69 and 70-plus year subgroups, with about 150, 28 and 57 TCR-sequenced participants respectively.

CDR1 and CDR2, per the germline V gene, are MNHNS and SASEGT. The CDR3, cysteine through phenylalanine, is 12 amino acids long. Here the CDR3 DNA is all that survives: 36 bases in frame from base 1. V sheds 2 bases and J sheds 4 bases, leaving 5 bases between their ends. Study-wide findings and limitations: Vaccine-associated CD4 TCRs spanned the whole spike protein, with dominant responses in regions 160-218 and 743-854. In the small 56-69-year group, the increase in depth fell short of significance, most likely because of low power. Epitopes outside the regions mutated in the B.1.351 and B.1.1.7 variants were reportedly recognized by nearly half of the unique spike-specific TCRs. Because no day 14 peak-response samples were available, repertoires were characterized only after the peak T cell response. Conclusions about previously exposed vaccinees were limited because only six or seven AZD1222 recipients were SARS-CoV-2 seropositive at baseline. Participants were mostly white British and included more females than males, and it was suggested by the authors that clonal diversity may have been underestimated. After two AZD1222 doses, spike-specific TCR breadth and depth were significantly higher than at day 0 and than in MenACWY recipients.

Sample time point, as interpreted from the label and publication: baseline before first vaccination. The vaccinee samples were drawn from two UK trials, COV001 and COV002, one of which was a single-blind randomized controlled phase 2/3 trial testing AZD1222 (ChAdOx1 nCoV-19) in healthy adults. For TCRbeta chain sequencing, PBMC samples from trial participants were taken at day 0 and at day 28 after the second dose. The rearranged segments are TRBV6-1 and TRBJ1-2; the D gene remains uncertain. The clonotype originates from an adult in good health. The sequencing here drew on peripheral blood, taken on day 0 of AZD1222 vaccination. The CDR3 reads as follows: CASSESVYGYTF. The nucleotide sequence is given as TGTGCCAGCAGTGAATCTGTCTATGGCTACACCTTC.